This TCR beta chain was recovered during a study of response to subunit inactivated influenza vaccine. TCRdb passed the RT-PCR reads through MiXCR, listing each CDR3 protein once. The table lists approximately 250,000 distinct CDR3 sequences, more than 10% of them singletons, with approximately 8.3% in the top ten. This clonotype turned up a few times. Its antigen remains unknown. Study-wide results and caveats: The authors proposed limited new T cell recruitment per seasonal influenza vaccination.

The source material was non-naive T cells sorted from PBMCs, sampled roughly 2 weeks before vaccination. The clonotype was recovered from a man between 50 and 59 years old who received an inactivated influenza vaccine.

In DNA, the CDR3 is TGTGCCAGCTCGCCGATCAAGGGTAGCTATGGCTACACCTTC. Translating gives CASSPIKGSYGYTF. J is TRBJ1-2 and V is TRBV18; D is undetermined. The CDR3 loop spans 14 amino acids. Germline V gives CDR1 KGHSH, CDR2 LQKENI. Trimming stripped 6 bases from V and 4 bases from J, with 15 bases between.